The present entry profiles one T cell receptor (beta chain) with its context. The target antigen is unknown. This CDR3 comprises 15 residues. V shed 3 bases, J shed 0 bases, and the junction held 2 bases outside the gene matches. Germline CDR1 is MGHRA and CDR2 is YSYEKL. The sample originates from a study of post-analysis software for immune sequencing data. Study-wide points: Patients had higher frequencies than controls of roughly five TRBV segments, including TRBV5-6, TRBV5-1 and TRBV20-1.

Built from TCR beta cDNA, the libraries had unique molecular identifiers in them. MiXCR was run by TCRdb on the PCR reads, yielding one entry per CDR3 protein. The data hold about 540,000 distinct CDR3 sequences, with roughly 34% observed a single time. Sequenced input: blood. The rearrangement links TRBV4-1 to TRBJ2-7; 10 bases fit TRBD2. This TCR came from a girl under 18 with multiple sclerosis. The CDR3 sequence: CASSHGLAVSYEQYF. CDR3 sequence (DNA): TGCGCCAGCAGCCACGGACTAGCGGTCTCCTACGAGCAGTACTTC.